Listed below are T cell receptor beta chains from one sample, sequenced in a study of blood T cell repertoires in COVID-19. Profiling relied on immunoSEQ multiplex PCR, and the TCRdb table lists in-frame clones only, not all of them. The sample lists around 170,000 clones; about four fifths were seen once. Sequenced: peripheral blood. The source of these receptors is a woman older than 75 with acute or convalescent COVID-19. CDR3s include the opening cysteine and the closing phenylalanine or tryptophan. Fields, in order: V gene, D gene, J gene, clone size, CDR3 protein, CDR3 DNA. The D gene is left open where the match is weak. Clone sizes are given selectively: once, few, many, or a class where the clone is expanded.

>TRBV5-1|TRBD2|TRBJ2-5|.
CASSQGLVAQTQYF
TGCGCCAGCAGCCAGGGACTAGTCGCCCAGACCCAGTACTTC
>TRBV3-1/TRBV3-2|.|TRBJ1-4|.
CASSHLQGGGEKLFF
TGTGCCAGCAGCCACCTACAGGGCGGTGGAGAAAAACTGTTTTTT
>TRBV5-6|.|TRBJ2-7|.
CASSSQGTYEQYF
TGTGCCAGCAGCTCCCAGGGGACCTACGAGCAGTACTTC
>TRBV18|.|TRBJ2-1|.
CASSPPQGSYNEQFF
TGTGCCAGCTCACCACCGCAGGGCTCCTACAATGAGCAGTTCTTC
>TRBV30|TRBD1|TRBJ2-7|medium-sized
CAWSGTGDEQYF
TGTGCCTGGAGTGGGACAGGGGACGAGCAGTACTTC
>TRBV5-1|.|TRBJ2-2|.
CASSLPGEYTGELFF
TGCGCCAGCAGCTTGCCAGGGGAGTATACCGGGGAGCTGTTTTTT
>TRBV24-1|TRBD1|TRBJ2-3|.
CATRGQGADTQYF
TGTGCCACCAGAGGACAGGGGGCAGATACGCAGTATTTT
>TRBV5-1|.|TRBJ1-5|few
CASSSTTGGNQPQHF
TGCGCCAGCAGCTCAACGACGGGGGGCAATCAGCCCCAGCATTTT
>TRBV19|TRBD1|TRBJ1-1|.
CASTLQGVGTEAFF
TGTGCCAGTACCCTTCAGGGGGTAGGAACTGAAGCTTTCTTT
>TRBV12-3/TRBV12-4|.|TRBJ2-5|.
CASSGRGTQYF
TGTGCCAGCAGCGGAAGGGGGACCCAGTACTTC
>TRBV7-9|TRBD1|TRBJ1-2|.
CASSLQGAHGYTF
TGTGCCAGCAGCTTACAGGGGGCGCATGGCTACACCTTC
>TRBV15|TRBD1|TRBJ1-3|.
CATSRDYRGSGNTIYF
TGTGCCACCAGCAGAGATTACAGGGGGTCTGGAAACACCATATATTTT
>TRBV3-1/TRBV3-2|.|TRBJ1-2|.
CASSPNPGGDYGYTF
TGTGCCAGCAGCCCCAACCCGGGTGGTGACTATGGCTACACCTTC
>TRBV4-2|TRBD2|TRBJ2-3|.
CASSGNLAGGLAEYTQYF
TGTGCCAGCAGCGGCAACCTGGCAGGGGGACTAGCGGAATATACGCAGTATTTT
>TRBV27|TRBD1|TRBJ1-2|.
CASSLFGQAIYGYTF
TGTGCCAGCAGTTTATTCGGACAGGCCATCTATGGCTACACCTTC
>TRBV4-1|.|TRBJ1-2|.
CASSQDLRGYTF
TGCGCCAGCAGCCAAGATTTGAGAGGCTACACCTTC
>TRBV3-1/TRBV3-2|TRBD2|TRBJ2-5|.
CASSQVGAGARNTQYF
TGTGCCAGCAGCCAAGTGGGAGCGGGGGCCCGGAACACCCAGTACTTC
>TRBV30|TRBD1|TRBJ1-6|.
CAWSRDSWSPLHF
TGTGCCTGGAGTAGGGACAGTTGGTCACCCCTCCACTTT
>TRBV14|.|TRBJ2-7|.
CASSQGGLSPREQYF
TGTGCCAGCAGCCAAGGAGGACTCTCCCCGCGCGAGCAGTACTTC
>TRBV12-5|TRBD2|TRBJ2-7|.
CASGLATSGKPYEQYF
TGTGCTAGTGGTTTGGCAACTAGCGGGAAACCCTACGAGCAGTACTTC
>TRBV18|.|TRBJ2-7|once
CASSPPAGQRNEQYF
TGTGCCAGCTCACCCCCTGCGGGGCAGCGGAACGAGCAGTACTTC
>TRBV7-9|.|TRBJ1-2|.
CASSFTGNHGYTF
TGTGCCAGCAGCTTCACCGGGAACCACGGCTACACCTTC
>TRBV5-1|TRBD1|TRBJ1-1|.
CASSLAAGGGTEAFF
TGCGCCAGCAGCTTGGCGGCAGGGGGCGGGACTGAAGCTTTCTTT
>TRBV7-2|TRBD1|TRBJ1-2|few
CASSLDRGTGGNYGYTF
TGTGCCAGCAGCTTGGACCGAGGGACAGGGGGTAACTATGGCTACACCTTC
>TRBV9|TRBD2|TRBJ2-7|few
CASSVGAAGFSYEQYF
TGTGCCAGCAGCGTAGGTGCAGCGGGGTTCTCCTACGAGCAGTACTTC
>TRBV19|TRBD2|TRBJ2-2|once
CASRKTSGAGELFF
TGTGCCAGTAGGAAAACTAGCGGGGCCGGGGAGCTGTTTTTT
>TRBV28|.|TRBJ1-5|once
CASSRIPGGGGQPQHF
TGTGCCAGCAGTCGCATCCCGGGAGGAGGAGGTCAGCCCCAGCATTTT
>TRBV6-5|.|TRBJ1-5|.
CASRRNSDQPQHF
TGTGCCAGCAGAAGAAACTCGGATCAGCCCCAGCATTTT
>TRBV6-5|.|TRBJ2-7|.
CASSYFEGAYEQYF
TGTGCCAGCAGTTATTTTGAGGGGGCCTACGAGCAGTACTTC
>TRBV28|TRBD2|TRBJ2-7|.
CASSSPGLAGGRSYEQYF
TGTGCCAGCAGTTCTCCGGGACTAGCGGGAGGGAGGTCCTACGAGCAGTACTTC
>TRBV30|TRBD2|TRBJ2-5|.
CAWTSGLGRETQYF
TGTGCCTGGACCTCGGGACTAGGAAGGGAGACCCAGTACTTC
>TRBV5-1|.|TRBJ1-3|few
CASSLTAGAGNTIYF
TGCGCCAGCAGCTTGACGGCAGGCGCTGGAAACACCATATATTTT
>TRBV19|.|TRBJ1-6|.
CASSRGQTITSPLHF
TGTGCCAGTAGTCGGGGACAAACTATAACTTCACCCCTCCACTTT
>TRBV28|TRBD1|TRBJ2-7|.
CASSNPTGRDEQYF
TGTGCCAGCAGTAATCCGACAGGGCGCGACGAGCAGTACTTC
>TRBV3-1/TRBV3-2|TRBD2|TRBJ2-3|.
CASSFQRLAGVTDTQYF
TGTGCCAGCAGCTTCCAAAGACTAGCGGGAGTCACAGATACGCAGTATTTT
>TRBV10-3|TRBD1|TRBJ1-5|.
CAISTGQQSNQPQHF
TGTGCCATCAGCACGGGACAGCAAAGCAATCAGCCCCAGCATTTT
>TRBV5-1|.|TRBJ2-6|.
CASSLGWESGANVLTF
TGCGCCAGCAGCTTGGGTTGGGAGTCCGGGGCCAACGTCCTGACTTTC
>TRBV30|.|TRBJ2-2|.
CALRLGNTGELFF
TGTGCCTTGAGGCTCGGGAACACCGGGGAGCTGTTTTTT
>TRBV3-1/TRBV3-2|TRBD2|TRBJ2-1|.
CASSQFAGGLGREQFF
TGTGCCAGCAGCCAGTTTGCGGGGGGGCTGGGGCGTGAGCAGTTCTTC
>TRBV5-1|.|TRBJ2-1|.
CASSGGKYNEQFF
TGCGCCAGCAGCGGGGGGAAGTACAATGAGCAGTTCTTC
>TRBV18|.|TRBJ1-3|.
CASSPPVRSGNTIYF
TGTGCCAGCTCACCACCCGTCAGGTCCGGAAACACCATATATTTT
>TRBV18|.|TRBJ2-1|.
CASSSQGTQTYNEQFF
TGTGCCAGCTCATCACAGGGGACTCAGACCTACAATGAGCAGTTCTTC
>TRBV29-1|TRBD2|TRBJ2-5|.
CSTRGGAGEETQYF
TGCAGCACGCGGGGGGGAGCCGGGGAAGAGACCCAGTACTTC
>TRBV5-4|.|TRBJ1-4|.
CASSSPGQPEKLFF
TGTGCCAGCAGCTCACCGGGACAACCTGAAAAACTGTTTTTT
>TRBV5-1|.|TRBJ2-6|.
CASGGGDSSGANVLTF
TGCGCCAGCGGAGGGGGGGACTCCTCTGGGGCCAACGTCCTGACTTTC
>TRBV19|TRBD1|TRBJ1-5|.
CASTQGARQPQHF
TGTGCCAGTACCCAGGGGGCAAGGCAGCCCCAGCATTTT
>TRBV30|.|TRBJ1-4|.
CAWSMRGEKLFF
TGTGCCTGGAGTATGAGAGGTGAAAAACTGTTTTTT
>TRBV7-8|.|TRBJ2-2|once
CASSSRQARTGELFF
TGTGCCAGCAGCTCACGACAGGCTCGAACCGGGGAGCTGTTTTTT
>TRBV12-5|TRBD1|TRBJ1-2|.
CASGGRGRGLTANYGYTF
TGTGCTAGTGGTGGCCGGGGCAGGGGGCTAACCGCTAACTATGGCTACACCTTC
>TRBV19|.|TRBJ1-1|.
CASSSAGRNTEAFF
TGTGCCAGTAGTTCAGCAGGTAGGAACACTGAAGCTTTCTTT
>TRBV29-1|.|TRBJ1-5|.
CSVTGPNSNQPQHF
TGCAGTGTGACAGGCCCTAACTCGAATCAGCCCCAGCATTTT
>TRBV7-9|.|TRBJ1-2|.
CASSPSGGGYTF
TGTGCCAGCAGCCCTAGCGGGGGGGGCTACACCTTC
>TRBV4-1|.|TRBJ2-5|once
CASSQARGVQKETQYF
TGCGCCAGCAGCCAAGCTAGGGGTGTCCAGAAAGAGACCCAGTACTTC